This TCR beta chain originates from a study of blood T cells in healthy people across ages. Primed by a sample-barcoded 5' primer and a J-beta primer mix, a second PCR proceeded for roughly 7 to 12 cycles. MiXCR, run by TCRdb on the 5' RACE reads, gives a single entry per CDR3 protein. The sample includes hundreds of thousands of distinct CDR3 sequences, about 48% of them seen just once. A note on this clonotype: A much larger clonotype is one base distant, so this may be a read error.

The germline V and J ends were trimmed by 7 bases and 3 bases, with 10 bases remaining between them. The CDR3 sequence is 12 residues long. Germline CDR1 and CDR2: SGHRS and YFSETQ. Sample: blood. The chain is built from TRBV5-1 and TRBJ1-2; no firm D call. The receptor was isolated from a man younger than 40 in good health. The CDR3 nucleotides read TGCGCCAGCCGCAAGGGTGACTATGGCTACACCTTC. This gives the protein CASRKGDYGYTF.